This passage covers 25 T cell receptor beta chains from one sample sequenced in a study of cytomegalovirus exposure and HLA in healthy donors. Sequencing was performed with immunoSEQ multiplex PCR; in TCRdb, only in-frame clones are kept and a portion is missing. In the table there are 100,000 to 150,000 clones, roughly nine tenths of which are singletons. The sample consisted of PBMCs. Receptors were obtained from a man aged 25 to 45 in good health and CMV-seronegative.

The V and J genes are TRBV5-1 and TRBJ2-3; 10 bases map to TRBD1. The CDR3 is 17 amino acids. V shed 4 bases, J shed 0 bases, and the junction held 8 bases outside the gene matches. CDR1 and CDR2 from the germline V gene are SGHRS and YFSETQ. The CDR3: CASSGGTGVSSTDTQYF. The CDR3 coding sequence is TGCGCCAGCAGCGGCGGGACAGGGGTTTCTAGCACAGATACGCAGTATTTT.

The genes are TRBV5-4 and TRBJ2-2, with 8 nucleotides matching TRBD1. Germline CDR1 SGHNT, CDR2 YYREEE (reference sequence). V lost 4 bases to trimming and J lost 6 bases; unmatched junction nucleotides: 8. This CDR3 comprises 15 residues. The CDR3 spells CASSGPRTGSGELFF. CDR3 coding DNA: TGTGCCAGCAGCGGCCCCCGGACAGGGTCCGGGGAGCTGTTTTTT.

The chain links TRBV27 to TRBJ2-3; possible D gene TRBD2, 6 bases. The germline gives CDR1 MNHEY, CDR2 SMNVEV (reference sequence). Trimming pared 4 bases from V and 0 bases from J, leaving 8 bases between. CDR3 length: 14 residues. The CDR3 DNA follows: TGTGCCAGCAGTTCGGGACTTAGCACAGATACGCAGTATTTT. It yields the protein CASSSGLSTDTQYF.

The rearrangement joins TRBV4-2 to TRBJ2-7; TRBD1 agrees at 9 bases. The CDR3 extends over 15 amino acids. Germline V lookup: CDR1 LGHNA, CDR2 YNFKEQ. Germline trimming cut 4 bases from V and 3 bases from J; bases unmatched to any gene: 7. CDR3: CASSPGTGSFYEQYF. The CDR3 DNA reads as TGTGCCAGCAGCCCCGGGACAGGGTCCTTCTACGAGCAGTACTTC.

The chain has TRBV10-3 and TRBJ2-3, with 7 bases identical to TRBD1. Germline values: CDR1 ENHRY, CDR2 SYGVKD. V was pared by 0 bases and J by 4 bases, with 13 bases of the junction left unmatched. This CDR3 has 18 amino acids. CDR3 amino acids: CAISESLGGRVSADTQYF. CDR3 bases: TGTGCCATCAGTGAGTCATTAGGGGGCAGGGTCTCTGCAGATACGCAGTATTTT.

The V gene is TRBV11-3, the J gene TRBJ2-3, with TRBD2 identical over 9 bases. V dropped 1 base and J dropped 6; count of bases not matched to a gene: 5. CDR1 is SGHNT and CDR2 is YENEEA in the germline V gene. The length of the CDR3 is 15 residues. The CDR3 nucleotides are TGTGCCAGCAGCTTAGGGCGGGGGGGCCCCGATACGCAGTATTTT. It yields the protein CASSLGRGGPDTQYF.

V gene TRBV11-2 combines with J gene TRBJ2-7, with 8 bases matching TRBD1. V dropped 6 bases and J dropped 4; count of bases not matched to a gene: 14. Looked up from germline, CDR1 is SGHAT and CDR2 is FQNNGV. The CDR3 has 16 residues. DNA for the CDR3: TGTGCCAGCAGAAACCCTACCGGACAGGGCGCGTACGAGCAGTACTTC. Translated, it gives CASRNPTGQGAYEQYF.

The count of this clone is one. The chain recombines TRBV27 with TRBJ2-7, with no clear D. V was clipped by 0 bases and J by 0 bases, with 6 bases between them. The CDR3 runs 14 residues. In germline, CDR1 is MNHEY, CDR2 SMNVEV (reference sequence). This chain's CDR3 is CASSLSSLSYEQYF. CDR3 sequence (DNA): TGTGCCAGCAGTTTATCTTCCCTCTCCTACGAGCAGTACTTC.

The table lists this clone with a count of one. CDR3 residues: CSVDRGNTGELFF. In DNA form, the CDR3 reads TGCAGCGTGGACAGGGGAAACACCGGGGAGCTGTTTTTT. This chain uses TRBV29-1 with TRBJ2-2, with 9 nucleotides matching TRBD1. Trimming removed 6 bases from V and 2 bases from J; junction bases left unmatched: 1. The CDR3 is 13 residues long. The V gene's germline CDR1 is SQVTM and CDR2 ANQGSEA.

V gene TRBV7-2 combines with J gene TRBJ2-5; a possible D gene is TRBD2 (5 bases). This CDR3 is 14 amino acids long. The germline gives CDR1 SGHTA, CDR2 FQGNSA. Between the trimmed V and J ends, which lost 8 bases and 1 base, there was a span of 14 bases. This CDR3 reads CASSAGGTQETQYF. The CDR3 DNA follows: TGTGCCAGCTCGGCGGGCGGCACCCAAGAGACCCAGTACTTC. The entire variable domain, with the rest obtained from reference TRBV7-2 and TRBJ2-5, is as follows: GAGVSQSPSNKVTEKGKDVELRCDPISGHTALYWYRQSLGQGLEFLIYFQGNSAPDKSGLPSDRFSAERTGGSVSTLTIQRTQQEDSAVYLCASSAGGTQETQYFGPGTRLLVL.

The chain uses TRBV4-2 and TRBJ2-3; 10 bases map to TRBD2. V shed 4 bases and J 7 bases; nucleotides not matched to a gene: 11. The CDR3 is made up of 16 amino acids. Germline V CDR1 and CDR2: LGHNA, YNFKEQ. The CDR3 here is CASSPDLLLAGYTQYF. The DNA for the CDR3 is TGTGCCAGCAGCCCCGACCTACTACTAGCGGGATATACGCAGTATTTT.

CDR3 sequence: CASSSRAAGLLNEKLFF. The CDR3 DNA reads TGTGCCAGCAGCTCCCGGGCGGCAGGGCTACTTAATGAAAAACTGTTTTTT. This chain joins TRBV11-2 and TRBJ1-4, with D possibly TRBD1 on 5 matching bases. The V gene lost 4 bases and the J gene lost 4 bases, with 19 bases spanning the gap. Germline V gene lookup returns CDR1 SGHAT and CDR2 FQNNGV. CDR3 length: 17 residues.

The CDR3 DNA sequence: TGTGCCAGCAGCCCCTGGACTAGCGGGTCCTCCTACAATGAGCAGTTCTTC. This encodes CASSPWTSGSSYNEQFF. The V and J genes are TRBV4-2 and TRBJ2-1, with 11 bases matching TRBD2. The CDR3 is 17 amino acids. With 4 bases clipped from V and 0 bases from J, the junction kept 5 bases outside the gene matches. Germline V gene lookup returns CDR1 LGHNA and CDR2 YNFKEQ.

This chain joins TRBV6-5 and TRBJ1-1, with 8 positions matching TRBD1. Per the germline V gene, CDR1 is MNHEY and CDR2 is SVGAGI. CDR3 length: 15 residues. V lost 0 bases, J lost 5 bases, and 5 bases stayed unmatched. CDR3 loop: CASSYSNRGKTEAFF. CDR3 DNA sequence: TGTGCCAGCAGTTACTCGAACAGGGGGAAGACTGAAGCTTTCTTT.

The V gene is TRBV5-1, the J gene TRBJ2-3, with 12 bases matching TRBD2. The CDR3 runs to 18 residues. The germline V gene has CDR1 SGHRS and CDR2 YFSETQ. J was trimmed by 6 bases and V by 4 bases; bases with no gene match: 15. The CDR3 here is CASSPGLAGPATTDTQYF. CDR3 DNA sequence: TGCGCCAGCAGCCCGGGACTAGCGGGCCCGGCGACGACGGATACGCAGTATTTT.

The rearrangement joins TRBV4-2 to TRBJ2-1, with TRBD1 matching 8 bases. Germline V gene data show CDR1 as LGHNA and CDR2 as YNFKEQ. With 8 bases clipped from V and 7 bases from J, the junction kept 7 bases outside the gene matches. The CDR3 runs 13 residues. The CDR3 is CASGIQGANEQFF. DNA of the CDR3: TGTGCCAGCGGAATTCAGGGGGCAAATGAGCAGTTCTTC.

The V gene is TRBV9, the J gene TRBJ1-2, with D uncertain. CDR1 is SGDLS and CDR2 is YYNGEE in the germline V gene. The CDR3 runs to 13 residues. Between the trimmed V and J ends, which lost 3 bases and 6 bases, there was a span of 12 bases. The CDR3 protein is CASSATNPDGYTF. The CDR3 DNA follows: TGTGCCAGCAGCGCGACTAATCCGGATGGCTACACCTTC.

The chain is built from TRBV4-2 and TRBJ2-5, with D possibly TRBD2 on 7 matching bases. Germline CDR1 and CDR2: LGHNA and YNFKEQ. Deletions cut 0 bases from V and 2 bases from J, with 16 bases between. The CDR3 length is 17 residues. CDR3 amino acids: CASSQDIRGGRQETQYF. CDR3 sequence (DNA): TGTGCCAGCAGCCAAGATATAAGGGGGGGCCGTCAAGAGACCCAGTACTTC.

The CDR3 nucleotides are TGTGCCAGCAGCTTCCGGGGACAAAGCGAAAAACTGTTTTTT. This codes for CASSFRGQSEKLFF. The rearrangement joins TRBV7-9 to TRBJ1-4, with D perhaps matching TRBD1 (6 bases). V lost 3 bases and J 8 bases, leaving 13 bases between the germline ends. Looked up from germline, CDR1 is SEHNR and CDR2 is FQNEAQ (reference sequence). The CDR3 has 14 amino acids.

The V and J genes are TRBV7-9 and TRBJ2-5; unclear D gene. Trimming took 5 bases from V and 6 from J, leaving 16 bases between them. The CDR3 sequence is 14 residues long. The germline CDR1 and CDR2 sequences are SEHNR and FQNEAQ (reference sequence). CDR3 sequence: CASSPPLRVQTQYF. The CDR3 region has the DNA TGTGCCAGCAGCCCTCCCCTCCGGGTGCAGACCCAGTACTTC.

In this sample, this clone turned up a few times. This sequence joins TRBV14 and TRBJ1-1, with TRBD1 as a possible D gene (5 bases). Trimming shortened V by 4 bases and J by 4 bases, and 13 bases separated the two germline ends. The germline V gene encodes CDR1 SGHDN and CDR2 FVKESK. This CDR3 is built from 14 residues. For the CDR3, the DNA is TGTGCCAGCAGCCTTGTCTCCGGGGGCACTGAAGCTTTCTTT. Amino acid sequence: CASSLVSGGTEAFF.

The V and J genes are TRBV20-1 and TRBJ2-3; D is perhaps TRBD2 (6 bases). V was pared by 3 bases and J by 8 bases, with 6 bases between. Germline loops: CDR1 DFQATT, CDR2 SNEGSKA (reference sequence). The CDR3 has 10 residues. CDR3 loop: CSARGGTQYF. As DNA, the CDR3 is TGCAGTGCTAGGGGAGGTACGCAGTATTTT.

The chain employs TRBV5-8 and TRBJ1-3; a possible D gene is TRBD1 (5 bases). The CDR3 consists of 16 residues. Trimming removed 4 bases from V and 0 bases from J, with 14 bases in between. The germline V gene has CDR1 SGHTS and CDR2 YDEGEE. CDR3 nucleotides: TGTGCCAGCAGCCTGGAGTGGGGCCTCTCTGGAAACACCATATATTTT. It encodes CASSLEWGLSGNTIYF.

The chain is built from TRBV2 and TRBJ1-2, with D possibly TRBD1 on 6 matching bases. V lost 4 bases and J lost 10, with 22 bases in between. There are 15 residues in the CDR3. The V gene's germline CDR1 is SNHLY and CDR2 FYNNEI. The CDR3 protein is CASSGGPGRDVDYTF. The DNA of the CDR3 is TGTGCCAGCAGTGGGGGGCCAGGGAGGGATGTTGACTACACCTTC.

This clone showed up just a few times. V gene TRBV12-5 combines with J gene TRBJ2-7; D call uncertain. The ends were cut back, 1 base at V and 3 bases at J, with 7 bases in the middle. The CDR3 is 13 amino acids. Germline CDR1 and CDR2: LGHNT and FRNRAP. Here the CDR3 reads CASGLGHGYEQYF. CDR3 DNA sequence: TGTGCTAGTGGTTTGGGCCACGGCTACGAGCAGTACTTC.